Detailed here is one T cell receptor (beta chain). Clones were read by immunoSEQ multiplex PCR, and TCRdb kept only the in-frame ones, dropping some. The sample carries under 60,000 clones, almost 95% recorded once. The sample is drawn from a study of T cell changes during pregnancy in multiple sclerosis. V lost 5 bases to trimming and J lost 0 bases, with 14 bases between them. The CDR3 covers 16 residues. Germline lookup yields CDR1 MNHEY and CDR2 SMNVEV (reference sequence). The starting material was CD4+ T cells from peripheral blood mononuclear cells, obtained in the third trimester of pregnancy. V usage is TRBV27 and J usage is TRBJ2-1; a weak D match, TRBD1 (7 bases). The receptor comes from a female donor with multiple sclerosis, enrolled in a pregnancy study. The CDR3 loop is CASSPQGGASYNEQFF. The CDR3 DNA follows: TGTGCCAGCAGTCCCCAGGGGGGAGCCTCCTACAATGAGCAGTTCTTC.